Below are 25 T cell receptor beta chains sequenced from a single sample in a study of T cell changes during pregnancy in multiple sclerosis. Assay used: immunoSEQ multiplex PCR; TCRdb lists only in-frame clones, some missing. This table holds roughly 30,000 clones, 80% to 90% found once. This specimen was CD8+ T cells from peripheral blood mononuclear cells, taken in the second trimester of pregnancy. The receptors come from a female donor with multiple sclerosis, enrolled in a pregnancy study.

The V gene is TRBV15, the J gene TRBJ2-7; TRBD1 might be the D (5 bases). This CDR3 is 12 amino acids long. Per the germline V gene, CDR1 is LNHNV and CDR2 is YYDKDF (reference sequence). Trimming took 5 bases from V and 7 from J, leaving 12 bases between them. This CDR3 is CATSGHLLEQYF. The CDR3 coding sequence is TGTGCCACCAGCGGACACCTCCTTGAGCAGTACTTC. Combining the CDR3 with reference TRBV15 and TRBJ2-7 gives the whole variable domain DAMVIQNPRYQVTQFGKPVTLSCSQTLNHNVMYWYQQKSSQAPKLLFHYYDKDFNNEADTPDNFQSRRPNTSFCFLDIRSPGLGDTAMYLCATSGHLLEQYFGPGTRLTVT.

The V gene is TRBV5-4, the J gene TRBJ2-3, with 8 bases identical to TRBD2. Trimming cost V 1 base and J 1 base; bases outside gene matches: 14. CDR3 length: 19 amino acids. Germline V gene lookup returns CDR1 SGHNT and CDR2 YYREEE (reference sequence). The CDR3 region has the DNA TGTGCCAGCAGCTTGTTTTCGAGCGGGAGTGTGGAGGGCACAGATACGCAGTATTTT. Translated: CASSLFSSGSVEGTDTQYF. Complete variable domain (other parts from reference TRBV5-4 and TRBJ2-3): ETGVTQSPTHLIKTRGQQVTLRCSSQSGHNTVSWYQQALGQGPQFIFQYYREEENGRGNFPPRFSGLQFPNYSSELNVNALELDDSALYLCASSLFSSGSVEGTDTQYFGPGTRLTVL.

The chain is built from TRBV29-1 and TRBJ2-1, with D maybe TRBD1 (5 bases). CDR1 SQVTM and CDR2 ANQGSEA come from the germline V gene. Trimming stripped 7 bases from V and 5 bases from J, with 12 bases between. The CDR3 is made up of 12 amino acids. This chain's CDR3 is CSGIPTDNEQFF. The CDR3 DNA reads as TGCAGCGGGATTCCGACAGACAATGAGCAGTTCTTC.

The gene calls are TRBV9 and TRBJ2-5, with 10 bases that match TRBD2. The CDR3 sequence is 18 residues long. From germline, CDR1 is SGDLS and CDR2 YYNGEE. V lost 0 bases to trimming and J lost 4 bases; unmatched junction nucleotides: 12. The CDR3 reads CASSVAFSASGSGETQYF. CDR3 DNA: TGTGCCAGCAGCGTAGCTTTCTCCGCTAGCGGGAGTGGAGAGACCCAGTACTTC.

This clone has more than one count but fewer than ten. The V call is TRBV9, the J call TRBJ1-5; D perhaps matches TRBD1 (5 bases). Germline V gene lookup returns CDR1 SGDLS and CDR2 YYNGEE. The CDR3 has 15 residues. Trimming took 0 bases from V and 4 from J, leaving 11 bases between them. CDR3 nucleotide sequence: TGTGCCAGCAGCGTAGACGGGGGGTGGAATCAGCCCCAGCATTTT. Its protein product is CASSVDGGWNQPQHF.

The chain couples TRBV28 to TRBJ2-1; no clear D gene. Germline values: CDR1 MDHEN, CDR2 SYDVKM. This CDR3 is 15 amino acids long. Trimming shortened V by 5 bases and J by 0 bases, and 11 bases separated the two germline ends. The CDR3 DNA follows: TGTGCCAGCAGTCTAGATTGGAGCTCCTACAATGAGCAGTTCTTC. Translation: CASSLDWSSYNEQFF.

This sequence joins TRBV5-6 and TRBJ2-3; TRBD2 agrees at 12 bases. V gave up 2 bases and J gave up 3 bases; unmatched junction bases: 1. The CDR3 covers 15 residues. Germline V gives CDR1 SGHDT, CDR2 YYEEEE. CDR3 coding DNA: TGTGCCAGCAGCTTAGGACTAGCGGGGACAGATACGCAGTATTTT. Its protein is CASSLGLAGTDTQYF.

The chain has TRBV7-8 and TRBJ2-7, with 9 bases identical to TRBD2. Trimming took 3 bases from V and 7 from J; bases not matched to a gene: 13. This CDR3 has 16 amino acids. Germline V lookup: CDR1 SGHVS, CDR2 FQNEAQ. CDR3 bases: TGTGCCAGCAGCTTCCCCGGACTAGCGTCAACGGGGGAGCAGTACTTC. This codes for CASSFPGLASTGEQYF.

The genes are TRBV6-1 and TRBJ2-3, with D unclear. Germline V gives CDR1 MNHNS, CDR2 SASEGT. The V gene lost 6 bases and the J gene lost 1 base, with 11 bases spanning the gap. This CDR3 is built from 14 residues. DNA for the CDR3: TGTGCCAGCAGGGCCCTCCCTGGCACAGATACGCAGTATTTT. It is translated as CASRALPGTDTQYF.

V usage is TRBV7-9 and J usage is TRBJ2-1, with 9 bases that match TRBD2. Germline lookup yields CDR1 SEHNR and CDR2 FQNEAQ (reference sequence). The CDR3 contains 17 residues. After removal of 5 bases from V and 9 bases from J, the junction contained 17 bases not matched to a gene. This chain's CDR3 is CASSPQGVAGGPSEQFF. As DNA, the CDR3 is TGTGCCAGCAGCCCCCAAGGGGTGGCGGGAGGGCCTAGTGAGCAGTTCTTC.

This rearrangement joins TRBV5-1 to TRBJ1-2, with 9 bases fitting TRBD1. CDR3 length equals 14 residues. CDR1 and CDR2 from the germline V gene are SGHRS and YFSETQ. Trimming cost V 6 bases and J 6 bases; bases outside gene matches: 9. CDR3 protein: CASKRGQGVHGYTF. CDR3 nucleotide sequence: TGCGCCAGCAAAAGGGGACAGGGCGTCCATGGCTACACCTTC.

This chain uses TRBV28 with TRBJ1-5; 9 bases are a match to TRBD1. Germline trimming cut 5 bases from V and 5 bases from J; bases unmatched to any gene: 10. Per the germline V gene, CDR1 is MDHEN and CDR2 is SYDVKM. The CDR3 runs to 16 residues. For the CDR3, the DNA is TGTGCCAGCAGTCCTTCACACAGGGGGCCAGATCAGCCCCAGCATTTT. It is translated as CASSPSHRGPDQPQHF.

The chain employs TRBV29-1 and TRBJ2-1, with 7 bases lining up with TRBD1. Germline CDR1 is SQVTM and CDR2 is ANQGSEA. CDR3 length: 13 residues. Trimming cost V 7 bases and J 8 bases; bases outside gene matches: 11. CDR3 residues: CSARGQSGHEQFF. The CDR3 DNA is TGCAGCGCTAGGGGACAGAGTGGGCATGAGCAGTTCTTC.

The chain uses TRBV5-5 and TRBJ1-2; D not resolved. The length of the CDR3 is 12 residues. Germline lookup yields CDR1 SGHKS and CDR2 YYEKEE (reference sequence). Trimming took off 2 bases at V and 8 bases at J, with 10 bases between the two ends. CDR3 sequence: CASSFGQAGYTF. The CDR3 nucleotides read TGTGCCAGCAGCTTTGGGCAAGCCGGCTACACCTTC. The complete variable domain, with remaining parts taken from reference TRBV5-5 and TRBJ1-2, reads DAGVTQSPTHLIKTRGQQVTLRCSPISGHKSVSWYQQVLGQGPQFIFQYYEKEERGRGNFPDRFSARQFPNYSSELNVNALLLGDSALYLCASSFGQAGYTFGSGTRLTVV.

The CDR3 sequence: CASAFWTSGLYEQYF. The CDR3 bases are TGTGCCAGCGCCTTTTGGACTAGCGGCCTCTACGAGCAGTACTTC. The V call is TRBV11-2, the J call TRBJ2-7; the match to TRBD2 covers 10 bases. The CDR3 loop spans 15 amino acids. J gave up 3 bases and V 8 bases, and 10 bases lay outside the gene matches. The germline V gene encodes CDR1 SGHAT and CDR2 FQNNGV.

The chain is built from TRBV7-9 and TRBJ2-1; no reliable D call. CDR3 length: 13 residues. Germline-derived CDR1 and CDR2 are SEHNR and FQNEAQ (reference sequence). The V end lost 2 bases, the J end lost 9 bases, and 11 bases lay between the germline ends. The CDR3 DNA reads TGTGCCAGCAGCTTAACGTCATGGGCTGAGCAGTTCTTC. As protein: CASSLTSWAEQFF.

V gene TRBV5-1 combines with J gene TRBJ1-4; 8 bases match TRBD1. The V gene end was trimmed by 4 bases and the J gene end by 6 bases; junction bases not matched to a gene: 8. CDR3 length: 15 amino acids. Germline V CDR1 and CDR2: SGHRS, YFSETQ. In DNA form, the CDR3 reads TGCGCCAGCAGCATCCGGACAGGGTACGATGAAAAACTGTTTTTT. Translating it yields CASSIRTGYDEKLFF.

The genes are TRBV10-3 and TRBJ2-1; 7 nucleotides line up with TRBD2. This CDR3 region has 17 residues. The V gene's germline CDR1 is ENHRY and CDR2 SYGVKD. V lost 0 bases and J lost 4; bases outside the gene matches: 9. CDR3 loop: CAISESMAGEGYNEQFF. The CDR3 nucleotides read TGTGCCATCAGTGAGTCGATGGCGGGAGAGGGTTACAATGAGCAGTTCTTC.

This clone showed up just a few times. The chain joins TRBV7-9 to TRBJ1-2; 8 bases align to TRBD1. Germline V gene sequence: CDR1 SEHNR, CDR2 FQNEAQ (reference sequence). The V and J ends lost 5 bases and 10 bases, in that order; junction bases with no gene match: 3. The CDR3 spans 11 residues. This chain's CDR3 is CASSPGGPYTF. The CDR3 nucleotides are TGTGCCAGCAGCCCAGGGGGCCCCTACACCTTC.

The rearrangement uses TRBV5-1 and TRBJ2-5, with a tentative D call TRBD1 (5 bases). V dropped 0 bases and J dropped 5 bases, with 8 bases sitting between them. The CDR3 has 13 amino acids. Per germline, CDR1 SGHRS and CDR2 YFSETQ. CDR3 sequence (DNA): TGCGCCAGCAGCTTGGACAGGACGGAGACCCAGTACTTC. Amino acids: CASSLDRTETQYF.

The V gene is TRBV4-1, the J gene TRBJ1-1; no firm D call. Germline CDR1 is MGHRA and CDR2 is YSYEKL. The CDR3 length is 17 residues. Deletions cut 3 bases from V and 5 bases from J, with 22 bases between. The CDR3 nucleotides read TGCGCCAGCAGCCAGCCCTACGGGGAGGGCCCGGGTACTGAAGCTTTCTTT. This translates into CASSQPYGEGPGTEAFF.

CDR3 DNA: TGTGCCAGCAGCTTGGCCCCGAGGTCCCAAGAGACCCAGTACTTC. It encodes CASSLAPRSQETQYF. The chain links TRBV11-2 to TRBJ2-5; D gene ambiguous. Germline V gene lookup returns CDR1 SGHAT and CDR2 FQNNGV. The CDR3 contains 15 residues. V was pared by 3 bases and J by 1 base, with 12 bases between.

The chain uses TRBV11-2 and TRBJ2-5; 11 bases fit TRBD2. V lost 6 bases to trimming and J lost 5 bases; unmatched junction nucleotides: 8. CDR1 and CDR2 (germline): SGHAT, FQNNGV. CDR3 length: 15 amino acids. The CDR3 reads CASRLLAGAEETQYF. In DNA, the CDR3 is TGTGCCAGCAGATTACTAGCGGGAGCAGAGGAGACCCAGTACTTC.

The chain employs TRBV28 and TRBJ2-7; D possibly corresponds to TRBD2 (5 bases). Germline loops: CDR1 MDHEN, CDR2 SYDVKM. Deletions cut 5 bases from V and 1 base from J, with 18 bases between. This CDR3 contains 16 residues. The CDR3 coding sequence is TGTGCCAGCAGTCGGGGTTCGGTCACTAGATCCTACGAGCAGTACTTC. It yields the protein CASSRGSVTRSYEQYF.

The chain carries TRBV5-1 and TRBJ2-7, with 7 nucleotides matching TRBD1. The length of the CDR3 is 14 residues. Trimming took 4 bases from V and 7 from J; bases not matched to a gene: 11. The V gene's germline CDR1 is SGHRS and CDR2 YFSETQ. The CDR3 is CASSLYTGVEEQYF. The DNA of the CDR3 is TGCGCCAGCAGCCTGTATACAGGGGTTGAGGAGCAGTACTTC.